This T cell receptor (beta chain) stems from a study of identical twins. Overall study results and limits: Weaker excess sharing between twins was seen in beta out-of-frame sequences.

Remarks on this clonotype: Its antigen is as yet unknown.

Trimming took 6 bases from V and 4 from J, leaving 15 bases between them. CDR3 length: 14 amino acids. Germline V lookup: CDR1 MNHNS, CDR2 SASEGT. TCRdb processed the 5' RACE reads anew with MiXCR; each CDR3 protein has one entry. The table includes about 890,000 distinct CDR3 sequences, about 12% detected once. This sample was shared with a second study, whose subject was yellow fever vaccine responses in identical twins.

The chain couples TRBV6-1 to TRBJ2-5; D is uncertain. The clonotype comes from a woman between 18 and 29 years old in good health. The sample comprised PBMCs. CDR3 coding DNA: TGTGCCAGCAGCCCGGGCCCGGTCGGAGAGACCCAGTACTTC. Its protein is CASSPGPVGETQYF.